This is a list of T cell receptor beta chains from one sample in a study of blood T cell repertoires in COVID-19. Generated by immunoSEQ multiplex PCR, the TCRdb table keeps only in-frame clones and is missing some. There are some 270,000 clones in the sample; more than 65% occur only once, and about a sixth lies in the top ten. Sequencing input: peripheral blood. The receptors originated from a person aged 70 to 85 with COVID-19, enrolled during active disease. CDR3s include the opening cysteine and the closing phenylalanine or tryptophan. D genes are given only for firm matches. The size entry is marked missing in some rows and otherwise reads once, few, many or a size class.

j_call,clone_size,v_call,d_call,cdr3_aa,cdr3_nt
TRBJ1-3,NA,TRBV11-2,NA,CASSLDWGHGNTIYF,TGTGCCAGCAGCTTAGATTGGGGACATGGAAACACCATATATTTT
TRBJ1-1,NA,TRBV28,NA,CASRGGAAKDTEAFF,TGTGCCAGCAGAGGGGGAGCAGCGAAAGACACTGAAGCTTTCTTT
TRBJ2-2,NA,TRBV9,TRBD2,CASSPRGVNTGELFF,TGTGCCAGCAGCCCACGGGGGGTGAACACCGGGGAGCTGTTTTTT
TRBJ2-1,NA,TRBV7-9,TRBD2,CASSRGLADNEQFF,TGTGCCAGCAGCCGGGGACTAGCGGACAATGAGCAGTTCTTC
TRBJ2-7,NA,TRBV5-1,NA,CASSPPSYEQYF,TGCGCCAGCAGCCCCCCTTCCTACGAGCAGTACTTC
TRBJ1-1,NA,TRBV29-1,NA,CSVEGGGWYTEAFF,TGCAGCGTTGAAGGGGGGGGCTGGTACACTGAAGCTTTCTTT
TRBJ2-3,NA,TRBV19,NA,CASRQRWGGADTQYF,TGTGCCAGTCGACAGAGGTGGGGGGGCGCAGATACGCAGTATTTT
TRBJ1-2,once,TRBV20-1,TRBD1,CSASGVTGSGYTF,TGCAGTGCTAGTGGTGTGACAGGGTCTGGCTACACCTTC
TRBJ1-3,once,TRBV11-3,TRBD1,CASSLGGQLTGNTIYF,TGTGCCAGCAGCTTAGGGGGACAGCTTACTGGAAACACCATATATTTT
TRBJ2-7,NA,TRBV11-2,NA,CASSFHTGIREQYF,TGTGCCAGCAGCTTTCATACAGGAATTCGCGAGCAGTACTTC
TRBJ1-6,NA,TRBV14,NA,CASSRGTSGSPLHF,TGTGCCAGCAGCCGAGGGACTAGCGGTTCACCCCTCCACTTT
TRBJ2-2,NA,TRBV19,TRBD2,CASNSGGGPNTGELFF,TGTGCCAGCAACTCGGGAGGAGGCCCTAACACCGGGGAGCTGTTTTTT
TRBJ2-7,NA,TRBV15,TRBD2,CATSTGGPVGYEQYF,TGTGCCACCAGTACGGGGGGACCCGTGGGGTACGAGCAGTACTTC
TRBJ2-1,NA,TRBV7-2,TRBD2,CASSLLAGRSSYNEQFF,TGTGCCAGCAGCTTACTAGCGGGGCGCAGCTCCTACAATGAGCAGTTCTTC
TRBJ1-4,once,TRBV5-8,NA,CASSLDRVGATNEKLFF,TGTGCCAGCAGCTTGGACCGAGTCGGGGCAACTAATGAAAAACTGTTTTTT
TRBJ2-7,NA,TRBV11-2,NA,CASSLELVTEQYF,TGTGCCAGCAGCTTAGAGCTAGTCACGGAGCAGTACTTC
TRBJ1-6,NA,TRBV4-3,TRBD1,CASSQRQGNGSPLHF,TGCGCCAGCAGCCAAAGACAGGGCAACGGATCACCCCTCCACTTT
TRBJ1-5,NA,TRBV19,NA,CASSQGGYGQPQHF,TGTGCCAGTAGCCAGGGAGGATATGGTCAGCCCCAGCATTTT
TRBJ2-7,NA,TRBV18,TRBD2,CASSPRTSGRGDYEQYF,TGTGCCAGCTCCCCTCGGACTAGCGGGAGGGGGGACTACGAGCAGTACTTC
TRBJ2-5,NA,TRBV18,NA,CASSPTGVETQYF,TGTGCCAGCTCACCGACGGGGGTCGAGACCCAGTACTTC
TRBJ1-5,NA,TRBV18,NA,CASSPSPKTGNQPQHF,TGTGCCAGCTCACCCTCGCCCAAAACGGGCAATCAGCCCCAGCATTTT
TRBJ2-7,few,TRBV11-2,NA,CASSAPAAGDYEQYF,TGTGCCAGCAGCGCCCCCGCGGCAGGGGACTACGAGCAGTACTTC
TRBJ2-5,NA,TRBV28,NA,CASSLLGPEAQYF,TGTGCCAGCAGTTTGCTAGGTCCCGAGGCCCAGTACTTC
TRBJ1-5,NA,TRBV28,NA,CASGGQPQHF,TGTGCCAGCGGGGGGCAGCCCCAGCATTTT
TRBJ2-7,once,TRBV27,TRBD1,CASSAVRTGSAEQYF,TGTGCCAGCAGTGCCGTTCGGACAGGGTCGGCCGAGCAGTACTTC
TRBJ2-7,once,TRBV2,TRBD1,CASKGQRAGEQYF,TGTGCCAGCAAGGGACAGAGGGCCGGGGAGCAGTACTTC
TRBJ1-5,NA,TRBV21-1,NA,CAAPGGAANQPQHF,TGTGCCGCCCCGGGGGGGGCAGCCAATCAGCCCCAGCATTTT
TRBJ2-7,NA,TRBV25-1,TRBD1,CASRGTGWVNEQYF,TGTGCCAGCAGAGGGACAGGGTGGGTGAACGAGCAGTACTTC
TRBJ1-3,NA,TRBV5-1,TRBD1,CASSSGGSGNTIYF,TGCGCCAGCAGCTCAGGGGGCTCTGGAAACACCATATATTTT
TRBJ2-7,NA,TRBV28,TRBD1,CASSLSGGSYEQYF,TGTGCCAGCAGTTTATCAGGGGGCTCCTACGAGCAGTACTTC
TRBJ1-2,NA,TRBV19,NA,CASSIGPPGGNYGYTF,TGTGCCAGTAGTATAGGACCCCCAGGAGGGAACTATGGCTACACCTTC
TRBJ2-3,NA,TRBV15,TRBD2,CATSRGLAGSTDTQYF,TGTGCCACCAGCAGAGGCCTAGCGGGGAGCACAGATACGCAGTATTTT
TRBJ1-4,NA,TRBV6-4,NA,CASSTQQGPYEKLFF,TGTGCCAGCAGTACCCAACAGGGCCCTTATGAAAAACTGTTTTTT
TRBJ2-1,NA,TRBV4-3,TRBD2,CASSQEVSGRQFF,TGCGCCAGCAGCCAAGAGGTTAGCGGGAGGCAGTTCTTC
TRBJ2-7,few,TRBV9,NA,CASSVGQGYYEQYF,TGTGCCAGCAGCGTAGGTCAGGGTTACTACGAGCAGTACTTC
TRBJ2-2,NA,TRBV18,NA,CASSTLGGLGTGELFF,TGTGCCAGCTCTACACTCGGAGGCCTCGGCACCGGGGAGCTGTTTTTT
TRBJ1-2,NA,TRBV3-1/TRBV3-2,NA,CASSQLTGRASGYTF,TGTGCCAGCAGCCAGCTGACGGGAAGGGCGTCTGGCTACACCTTC
TRBJ1-6,NA,TRBV28,NA,CASSFREAVNSPLHF,TGTGCCAGCAGCTTCCGGGAGGCAGTAAATTCACCCCTCCACTTT
TRBJ2-1,once,TRBV29-1,TRBD2,CSVSLAGGYNEQFF,TGCAGCGTTAGCCTAGCGGGGGGTTACAATGAGCAGTTCTTC
TRBJ1-6,many,TRBV28,NA,CASSLALTPTNSPLHF,TGTGCCAGCAGTTTAGCACTGACACCTACTAATTCACCCCTCCACTTT
TRBJ2-3,NA,TRBV5-4,NA,CASSLALSGADTQYF,TGTGCCAGCAGCTTGGCACTCTCAGGCGCAGATACGCAGTATTTT
TRBJ2-3,NA,TRBV6-2/TRBV6-3,NA,CASSYSTLATDTQYF,TGTGCCAGCAGTTACTCGACGCTAGCTACAGATACGCAGTATTTT
TRBJ2-2,NA,TRBV7-6,TRBD2,CASSLSPGGISGELFF,TGTGCCAGCAGCTTATCTCCGGGGGGTATCTCCGGGGAGCTGTTTTTT
TRBJ1-2,NA,TRBV6-6,NA,CATYRNYGYTF,TGTGCCACCTACAGAAACTATGGCTACACCTTC
TRBJ2-5,NA,TRBV13,NA,CASSLVGPGLLRETQYF,TGTGCCAGCAGCTTAGTGGGGCCGGGCCTTCTACGAGAGACCCAGTACTTC
TRBJ1-1,NA,TRBV4-3,NA,CASRAKWLGDTEAFF,TGCGCCAGCAGGGCAAAGTGGTTGGGAGATACTGAAGCTTTCTTT
TRBJ2-7,NA,TRBV5-1,TRBD1,CASSLDTGGEQYF,TGCGCCAGCAGCTTGGATACAGGGGGCGAGCAGTACTTC
TRBJ1-5,few,TRBV16,NA,CASSLAPVGRSNQPQHF,TGTGCCAGCAGCCTCGCACCAGTAGGGAGGAGCAATCAGCCCCAGCATTTT
TRBJ1-5,NA,TRBV19,NA,CASSIVHRSEQPQHF,TGTGCCAGTAGTATAGTTCACCGATCAGAACAGCCCCAGCATTTT
TRBJ2-7,NA,TRBV6-5,NA,CASSHRQPLYF,TGTGCCAGCAGTCACAGACAGCCACTGTACTTC
TRBJ1-5,NA,TRBV7-2,NA,CASSLAVGRGGRSNQPQHF,TGTGCCAGCAGCTTAGCAGTAGGGAGGGGGGGGCGTAGCAATCAGCCCCAGCATTTT
TRBJ2-7,few,TRBV27,TRBD1,CASSLSSDREWGEQYF,TGTGCCAGCAGTTTATCCTCCGACAGGGAATGGGGCGAGCAGTACTTC
TRBJ1-4,NA,TRBV4-3,NA,CASSLHAGTTETNEKLFF,TGCGCCAGCAGCCTGCATGCAGGGACAACAGAAACTAATGAAAAACTGTTTTTT
TRBJ2-5,once,TRBV28,NA,CASSFGDRVRGRETQYF,TGTGCCAGCAGTTTCGGTGATCGTGTTCGGGGGAGAGAGACCCAGTACTTC